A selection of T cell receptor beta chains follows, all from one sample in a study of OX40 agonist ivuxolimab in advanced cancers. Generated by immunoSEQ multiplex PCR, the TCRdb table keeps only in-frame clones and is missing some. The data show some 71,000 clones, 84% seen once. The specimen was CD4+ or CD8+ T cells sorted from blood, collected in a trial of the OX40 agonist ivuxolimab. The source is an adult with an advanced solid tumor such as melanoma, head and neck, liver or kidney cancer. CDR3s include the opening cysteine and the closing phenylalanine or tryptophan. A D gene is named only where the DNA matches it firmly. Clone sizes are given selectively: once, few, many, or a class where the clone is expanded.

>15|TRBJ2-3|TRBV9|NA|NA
TGTGCCAGCAGTATAACAGGGACAAGCACAGATACGCAGTATTTT
CASSITGTSTDTQYF
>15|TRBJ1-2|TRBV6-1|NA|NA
TGTGCCAGCAGTGAAGGCCCGACCCTTAACTATGGCTACACCTTC
CASSEGPTLNYGYTF
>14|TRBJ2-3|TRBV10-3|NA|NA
TGTGCCATCAAGGGAGAACTTAGACTGGATACGCAGTATTTT
CAIKGELRLDTQYF
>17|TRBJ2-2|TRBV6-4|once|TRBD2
TGTGCCAGCAGTGCTGGACTAGCGGGAGCAAGCACCGGGGAGCTGTTTTTT
CASSAGLAGASTGELFF
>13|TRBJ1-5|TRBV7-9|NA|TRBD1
TGTGCCAGCAGCTACCAGGGGGCAGGGGCCCAGCATTTT
CASSYQGAGAQHF
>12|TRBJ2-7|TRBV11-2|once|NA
TGTGCCAGCAGCTTAGGGCGATACGAGCAGTACTTC
CASSLGRYEQYF
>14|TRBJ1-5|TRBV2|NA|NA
TGTGCCAGCAGACGCCCGGGGGAGGGACAGCCCCAGCATTTT
CASRRPGEGQPQHF
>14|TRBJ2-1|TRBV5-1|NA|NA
TGCGCCAGCAGCTTGGGGTTAGATTACAATGAGCAGTTCTTC
CASSLGLDYNEQFF
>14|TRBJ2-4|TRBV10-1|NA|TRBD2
TGCGCCAGCAGTGAGGGACTAGCGCGGGACATTCAGTACTTC
CASSEGLARDIQYF
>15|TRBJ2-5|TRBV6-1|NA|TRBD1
TGTGCCAGCAGGACAGGGGGCGCTCTAACGGAGACCCAGTACTTC
CASRTGGALTETQYF
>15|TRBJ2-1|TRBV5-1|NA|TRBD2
TGCGCCAGCAGCCAACTAGCGGGAGCGGACAATGAGCAGTTCTTC
CASSQLAGADNEQFF
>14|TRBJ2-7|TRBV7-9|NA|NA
TGTGCCAGCAGCTCCCCGAACAGATCCTACGAGCAGTACTTC
CASSSPNRSYEQYF
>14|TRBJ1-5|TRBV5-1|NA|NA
TGCGCCAGCAGCTTGGAGGCAGGGCTTCAGCCCCAGCATTTT
CASSLEAGLQPQHF
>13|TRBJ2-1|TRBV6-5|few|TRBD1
TGTGCCAGCAGGGGACAGGGGGGCTTTGAGCAGTTCTTC
CASRGQGGFEQFF
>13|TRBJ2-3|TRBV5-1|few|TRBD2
TGCGCCAGCAGCCGGGGGGGCACAGATACGCAGTATTTT
CASSRGGTDTQYF
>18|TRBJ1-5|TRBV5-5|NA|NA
TGTGCCAGCAGCTTGAACACGCACCCCACGGAAAGCAATCAGCCCCAGCATTTT
CASSLNTHPTESNQPQHF
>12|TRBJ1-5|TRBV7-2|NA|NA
TGTGCCAGCAGCTTTACAGGCCAGCCCCAGCATTTT
CASSFTGQPQHF
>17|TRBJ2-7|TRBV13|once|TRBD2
TGTGCCAGCAGCTCACGGACTAGCGGGAGGTCCTCCTACGAGCAGTACTTC
CASSSRTSGRSSYEQYF
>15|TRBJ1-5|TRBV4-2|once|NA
TGTGCCAGCAGCCAAGATACAAATAGCAATCAGCCCCAGCATTTT
CASSQDTNSNQPQHF
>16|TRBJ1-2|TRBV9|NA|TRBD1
TGTGCCAGCAGCGTAGCTACAAGGGGGCAGTTTGGTGGCTACACCTTC
CASSVATRGQFGGYTF
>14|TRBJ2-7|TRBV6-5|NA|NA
TGTGCCAGCAGTTACCGGGACAAAACCTACGAGCAGTACTTC
CASSYRDKTYEQYF
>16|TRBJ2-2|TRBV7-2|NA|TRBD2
TGTGCCAGCAGCTTAGATGGGGCTAGCGGGAGTCGGGAGCTGTTTTTT
CASSLDGASGSRELFF
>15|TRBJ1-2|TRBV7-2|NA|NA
TGTGCCAGCAGCTCTAGAGGAGGGACCTCGGGTGGCTACACCTTC
CASSSRGGTSGGYTF
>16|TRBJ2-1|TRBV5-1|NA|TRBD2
TGCGCCAGCAGCTTGGCCGGGACTAGTGGAATAAATGAGCAGTTCTTC
CASSLAGTSGINEQFF
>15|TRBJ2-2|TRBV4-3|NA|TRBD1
TGCGCCAGCAGCCGGGGGACAGGGTCGGCCGGGGAGCTGTTTTTT
CASSRGTGSAGELFF
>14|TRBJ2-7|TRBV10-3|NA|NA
TGTGCCATCAGTGAGGGACAGAATACCTACGAGCAGTACTTC
CAISEGQNTYEQYF
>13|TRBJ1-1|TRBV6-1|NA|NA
TGTGCCAGCAGTGAACTCCTGAACACTGAAGCTTTCTTT
CASSELLNTEAFF
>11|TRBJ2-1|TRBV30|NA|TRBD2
TGTGCCCGGGGGGGTTACAATGAGCAGTTCTTC
CARGGYNEQFF
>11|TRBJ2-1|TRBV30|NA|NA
TGTGCCTGGAAGGTGTTAAATGAGCAGTTCTTC
CAWKVLNEQFF
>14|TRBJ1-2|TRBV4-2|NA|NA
TGTGCCAGCAGCCAAGATAGTTCCCGTCCCGGCTACACCTTC
CASSQDSSRPGYTF
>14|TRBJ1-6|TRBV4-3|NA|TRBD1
TGCGCCAGCAGTCGGGACAGCGAAAATTCACCCCTCCACTTT
CASSRDSENSPLHF
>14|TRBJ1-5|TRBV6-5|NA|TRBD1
TGTGCCAGCAAAGAGACAGGGAGGGAGCAGCCCCAGCATTTT
CASKETGREQPQHF
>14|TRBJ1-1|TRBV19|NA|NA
TGTGCCAGTAGTCCGGGCGGGGGAGTTACTGAAGCTTTCTTT
CASSPGGGVTEAFF
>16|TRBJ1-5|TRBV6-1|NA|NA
TGTGCCAGCAGTGCAAGGGACCGCCTTGCCAATCAGCCCCAGCATTTT
CASSARDRLANQPQHF
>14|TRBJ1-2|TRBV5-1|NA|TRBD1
TGCGCCAGCAGCCCGGACAGGGCGAACTATGGCTACACCTTC
CASSPDRANYGYTF
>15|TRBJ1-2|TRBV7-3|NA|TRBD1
TGTGCCAGCAGGAACGACAGGGGGACTAACTATGGCTACACCTTC
CASRNDRGTNYGYTF
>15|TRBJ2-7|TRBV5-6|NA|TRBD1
TGTGCCAGCAGCTTGGCCGGGACAGCGATCTACGAGCAGTACTTC
CASSLAGTAIYEQYF
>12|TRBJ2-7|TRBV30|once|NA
TGTGCCTGGAAAAAAACCCCCTACGAGCAGTACTTC
CAWKKTPYEQYF
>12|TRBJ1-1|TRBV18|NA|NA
TGTGCCAGCTCAAGTCAGGGGACTGAAGCTTTCTTT
CASSSQGTEAFF
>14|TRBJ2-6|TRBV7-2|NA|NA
TGTGCCAGCACGACGAGCTCTGGGGCCAACGTCCTGACTTTC
CASTTSSGANVLTF
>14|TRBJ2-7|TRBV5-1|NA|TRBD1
TGCGCCAGCAGCTTGCAGACAGGGGGTAACGAGCAGTACTTC
CASSLQTGGNEQYF
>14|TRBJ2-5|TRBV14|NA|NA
TGTGCCAGCAGCCAAGATCGGGTAGCAGAGACCCAGTACTTC
CASSQDRVAETQYF
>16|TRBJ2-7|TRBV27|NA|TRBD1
TGTGCCAGCAGTTCCACAAGACAGGGGCGTTCCTACGAGCAGTACTTC
CASSSTRQGRSYEQYF
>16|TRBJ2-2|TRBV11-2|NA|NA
TGTGCCAGCAGCTTAGTGTTACCAGGAACTACCGGGGAGCTGTTTTTT
CASSLVLPGTTGELFF
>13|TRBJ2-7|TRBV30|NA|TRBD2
TGTGCCTGGAACCAGCGGGAGCTCCACGAGCAGTACTTC
CAWNQRELHEQYF
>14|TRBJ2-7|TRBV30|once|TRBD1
TGTGCCTGGGGGGACAGGTCGAGCTCCTACGAGCAGTACTTC
CAWGDRSSSYEQYF
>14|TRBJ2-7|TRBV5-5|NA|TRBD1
TGTGCCAGCAGCCGAGGGGGACAGGGTAACGAGCAGTACTTC
CASSRGGQGNEQYF
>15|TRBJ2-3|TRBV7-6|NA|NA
TGTGCCAGCAGCTTAGGAGCCAGGAACACAGATACGCAGTATTTT
CASSLGARNTDTQYF
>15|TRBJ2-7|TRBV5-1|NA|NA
TGCGCCAGCACCACCCACGGGACCGTAGACCACGAGCAGTACTTC
CASTTHGTVDHEQYF
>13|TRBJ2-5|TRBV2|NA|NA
TGTGCCAGCAGTGGAGGGAATAAAGAGACCCAGTACTTC
CASSGGNKETQYF
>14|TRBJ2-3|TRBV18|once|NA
TGTGCCAGCTCACCAGGGCTATCCACAGATACGCAGTATTTT
CASSPGLSTDTQYF
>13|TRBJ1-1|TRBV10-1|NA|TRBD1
TGCGCCAGCAGTTGGGACAGGAACACTGAAGCTTTCTTT
CASSWDRNTEAFF
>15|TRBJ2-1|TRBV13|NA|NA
TGTGCCAGCAGCTCCCAGACGGGGGAGCACAATGAGCAGTTCTTC
CASSSQTGEHNEQFF
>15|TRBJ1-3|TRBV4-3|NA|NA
TGCGCCAGCAGCCGGACGCTGGACGGAGGAAACACCATATATTTT
CASSRTLDGGNTIYF
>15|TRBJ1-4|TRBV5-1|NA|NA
TGCGCCAGCACCTCGACAGTTGGAACTAATGAAAAACTGTTTTTT
CASTSTVGTNEKLFF
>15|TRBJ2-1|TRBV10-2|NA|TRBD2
TGCGCCAGCAGTGTGGGACTAGCGGGACACAATGAGCAGTTCTTC
CASSVGLAGHNEQFF
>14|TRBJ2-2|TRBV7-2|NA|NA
TGTGCCAGCAGCCAACAGAGTTTGGCCGGGGAGCTGTTTTTT
CASSQQSLAGELFF
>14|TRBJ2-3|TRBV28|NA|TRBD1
TGTGCCAGCAGTTTGACAGGGGGTGCGCGTACGCAGTATTTT
CASSLTGGARTQYF